The clone carrying this T cell receptor (beta chain) appeared a single time. What it binds is not known. The data were taken from a study of type 1 regulatory T cells. Overall study context: This in vitro CD4 product, T-allo10, is enriched for Tr1 cells and alloantigen-specific.

The germline V gene encodes CDR1 LGHNA and CDR2 YNFKEQ. This CDR3 spans 16 amino acids. Trimming removed 4 bases at V and 2 bases at J, with 14 bases between. From the reads, TCRdb called clonotypes with MiXCR, one entry per CDR3 protein. This sample has fewer than 70,000 distinct CDR3 sequences; 50% to 70% occur once, and the top ten carry 6.5% to 8.5%. The graft donor-derived T-allo10 cells reportedly recognize host alloantigens, are anergic, and suppress alloantigen-specifically. Sequenced material: cultured T cells, either the whole culture or a sorted T cell fraction (not recorded which). Subset reported: Tr1-enriched cell product generated in vitro against host alloantigens. The receptor was isolated from a human donor in good health. The genes are TRBV4-2 and TRBJ2-2; D is possibly TRBD2 (6 bases). The CDR3 here is CASSPAGNRNTGELFF. In nucleotides, the CDR3 is TGTGCCAGCAGCCCCGCGGGGAACCGAAACACCGGGGAGCTGTTTTTT.